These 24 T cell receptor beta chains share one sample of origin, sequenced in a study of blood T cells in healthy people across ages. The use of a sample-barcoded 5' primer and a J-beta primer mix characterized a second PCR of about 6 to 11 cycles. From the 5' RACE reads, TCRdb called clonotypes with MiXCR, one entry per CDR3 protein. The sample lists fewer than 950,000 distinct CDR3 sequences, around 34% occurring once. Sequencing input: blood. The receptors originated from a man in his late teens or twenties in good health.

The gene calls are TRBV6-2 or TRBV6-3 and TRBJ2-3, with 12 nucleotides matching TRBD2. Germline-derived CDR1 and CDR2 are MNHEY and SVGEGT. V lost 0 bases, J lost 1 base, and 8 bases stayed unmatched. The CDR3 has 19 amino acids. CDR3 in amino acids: CASSYSPSGGVTGTDTQYF. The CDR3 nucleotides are TGTGCCAGCAGTTACTCGCCTAGCGGGGGGGTCACGGGCACAGATACGCAGTATTTT.

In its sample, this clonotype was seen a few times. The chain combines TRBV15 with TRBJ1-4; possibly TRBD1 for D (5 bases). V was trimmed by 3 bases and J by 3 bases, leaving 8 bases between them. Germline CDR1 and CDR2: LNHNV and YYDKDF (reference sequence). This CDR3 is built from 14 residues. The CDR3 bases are TGTGCCACCAGCAGGACAGCGCCTAATGAAAAACTGTTTTTT. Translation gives CATSRTAPNEKLFF. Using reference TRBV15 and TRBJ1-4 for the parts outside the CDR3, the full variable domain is DAMVIQNPRYQVTQFGKPVTLSCSQTLNHNVMYWYQQKSSQAPKLLFHYYDKDFNNEADTPDNFQSRRPNTSFCFLDIRSPGLGDTAMYLCATSRTAPNEKLFFGSGTQLSVL.

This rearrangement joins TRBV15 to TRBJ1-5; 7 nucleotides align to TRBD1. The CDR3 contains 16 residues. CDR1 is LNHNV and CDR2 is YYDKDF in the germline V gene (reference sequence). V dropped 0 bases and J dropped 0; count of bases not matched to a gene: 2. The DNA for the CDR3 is TGTGCCACCAGCAGAGATGGGGACAGTAGCAATCAGCCCCAGCATTTT. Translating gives CATSRDGDSSNQPQHF.

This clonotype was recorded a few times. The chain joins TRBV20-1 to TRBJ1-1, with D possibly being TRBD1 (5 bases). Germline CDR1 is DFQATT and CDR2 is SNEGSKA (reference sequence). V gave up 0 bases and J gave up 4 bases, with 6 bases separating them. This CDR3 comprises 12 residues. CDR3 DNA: TGCAGTGCTAGAGATCAGGGCACTGAAGCTTTCTTT. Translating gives CSARDQGTEAFF.

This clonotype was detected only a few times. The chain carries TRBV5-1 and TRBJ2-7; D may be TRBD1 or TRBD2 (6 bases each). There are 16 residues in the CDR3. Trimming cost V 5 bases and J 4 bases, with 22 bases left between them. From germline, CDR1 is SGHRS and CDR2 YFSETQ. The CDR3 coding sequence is TGCGCCAGCAGTCAGGAGGGGGATGGGGGGCCTTACGAGCAGTACTTC. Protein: CASSQEGDGGPYEQYF.

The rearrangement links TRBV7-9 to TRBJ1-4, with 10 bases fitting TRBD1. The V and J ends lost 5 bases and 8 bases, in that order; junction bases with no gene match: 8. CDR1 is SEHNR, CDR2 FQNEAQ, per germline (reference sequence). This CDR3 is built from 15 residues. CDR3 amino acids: CASSVTGTGVEKLFF. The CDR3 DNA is TGTGCCAGCAGCGTTACCGGGACAGGGGTGGAAAAACTGTTTTTT.

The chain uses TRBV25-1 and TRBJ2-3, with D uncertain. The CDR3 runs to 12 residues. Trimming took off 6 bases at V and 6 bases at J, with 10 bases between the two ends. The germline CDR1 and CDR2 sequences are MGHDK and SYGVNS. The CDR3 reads CASRADGDTQYF. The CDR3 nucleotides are TGTGCCAGCAGGGCCGATGGGGATACGCAGTATTTT.

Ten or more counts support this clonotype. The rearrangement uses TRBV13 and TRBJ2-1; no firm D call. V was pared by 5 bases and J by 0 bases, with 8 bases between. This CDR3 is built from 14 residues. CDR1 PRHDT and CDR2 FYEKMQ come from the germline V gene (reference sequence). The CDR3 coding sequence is TGTGCCAGCAGCCCCGGGCCCTCCTACAATGAGCAGTTCTTC. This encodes CASSPGPSYNEQFF.

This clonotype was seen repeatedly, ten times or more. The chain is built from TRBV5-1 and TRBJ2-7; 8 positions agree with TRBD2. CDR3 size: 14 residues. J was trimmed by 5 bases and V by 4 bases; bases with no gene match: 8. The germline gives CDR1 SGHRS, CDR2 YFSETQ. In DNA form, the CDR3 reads TGCGCCAGCAGCGCACGACTAGCGCCAGACGAGCAGTACTTC. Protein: CASSARLAPDEQYF.

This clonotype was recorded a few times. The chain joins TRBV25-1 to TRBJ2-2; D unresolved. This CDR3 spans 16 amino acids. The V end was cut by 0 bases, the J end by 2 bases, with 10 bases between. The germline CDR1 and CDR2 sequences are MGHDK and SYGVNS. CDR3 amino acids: CASSEYGQVNTGELFF. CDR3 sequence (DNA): TGTGCCAGCAGTGAATATGGCCAGGTTAACACCGGGGAGCTGTTTTTT.

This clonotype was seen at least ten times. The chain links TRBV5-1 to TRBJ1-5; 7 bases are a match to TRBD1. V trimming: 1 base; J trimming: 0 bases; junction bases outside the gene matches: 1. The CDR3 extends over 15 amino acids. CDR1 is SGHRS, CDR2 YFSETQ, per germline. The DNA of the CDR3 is TGCGCCAGCAGCTTGACAGGGGATAGCAATCAGCCCCAGCATTTT. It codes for CASSLTGDSNQPQHF.

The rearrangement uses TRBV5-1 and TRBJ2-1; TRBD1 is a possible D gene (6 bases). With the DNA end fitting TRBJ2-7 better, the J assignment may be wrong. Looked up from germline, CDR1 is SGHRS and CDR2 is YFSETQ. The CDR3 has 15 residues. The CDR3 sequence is CASSLRMMRDNEQYF. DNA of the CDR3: TGCGCCAGCAGCTTGAGGATGATGAGGGACAATGAGCAGTACTTC.

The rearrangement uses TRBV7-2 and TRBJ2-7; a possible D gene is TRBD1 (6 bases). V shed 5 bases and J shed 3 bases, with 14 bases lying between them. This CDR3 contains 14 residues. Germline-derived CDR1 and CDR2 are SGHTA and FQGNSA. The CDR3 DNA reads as TGTGCCAGCAGCCCGCAACAGGGTTACTACGAGCAGTACTTC. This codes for CASSPQQGYYEQYF.

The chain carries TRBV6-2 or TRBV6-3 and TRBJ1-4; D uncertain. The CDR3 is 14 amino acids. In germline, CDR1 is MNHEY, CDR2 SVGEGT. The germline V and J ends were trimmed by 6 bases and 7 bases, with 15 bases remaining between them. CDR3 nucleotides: TGTGCCAGCAGACCACGCGGGTATGGTGAAAAACTGTTTTTT. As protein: CASRPRGYGEKLFF.

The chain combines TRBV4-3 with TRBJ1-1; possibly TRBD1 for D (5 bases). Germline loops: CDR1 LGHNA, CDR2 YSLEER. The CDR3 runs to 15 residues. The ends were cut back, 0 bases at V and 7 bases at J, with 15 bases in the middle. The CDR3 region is CASSQDGRGGLEAFF. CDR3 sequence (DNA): TGCGCCAGCAGCCAAGATGGCCGTGGGGGTCTTGAAGCTTTCTTT.

The CDR3 region has the DNA TGCGCCAGCAGCATCGGGGACGCTGAAGCTTTCTTT. Amino acid sequence: CASSIGDAEAFF. The chain couples TRBV4-3 to TRBJ1-1, with TRBD1 as a possible D gene (5 bases). This CDR3 contains 12 residues. The V gene lost 5 bases and the J gene lost 6 bases, with 10 bases spanning the gap. Germline assignment: CDR1 LGHNA and CDR2 YSLEER.

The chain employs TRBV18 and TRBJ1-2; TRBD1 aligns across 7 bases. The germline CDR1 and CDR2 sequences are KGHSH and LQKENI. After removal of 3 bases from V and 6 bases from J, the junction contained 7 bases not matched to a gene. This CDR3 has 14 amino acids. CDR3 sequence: CASSPRTGENGYTF. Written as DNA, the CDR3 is TGTGCCAGCTCACCGCGGACAGGCGAGAATGGCTACACCTTC. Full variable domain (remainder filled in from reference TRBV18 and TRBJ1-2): NAGVMQNPRHLVRRRGQEARLRCSPMKGHSHVYWYRQLPEEGLKFMVYLQKENIIDESGMPKERFSAEFPKEGPSILRIQQVVRGDSAAYFCASSPRTGENGYTFGSGTRLTVV.

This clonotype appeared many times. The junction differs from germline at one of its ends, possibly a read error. The CDR3 is CASSLDSASGETQYF. The CDR3 DNA sequence: TGTGCTAGCAGCTTAGATTCGGCTAGCGGGGAGACCCAGTACTTC. The chain couples TRBV7-7 to TRBJ2-5; 8 bases fit TRBD2. The CDR3 has 15 residues. Germline loops: CDR1 SSHAT, CDR2 FNYEAQ (reference sequence).

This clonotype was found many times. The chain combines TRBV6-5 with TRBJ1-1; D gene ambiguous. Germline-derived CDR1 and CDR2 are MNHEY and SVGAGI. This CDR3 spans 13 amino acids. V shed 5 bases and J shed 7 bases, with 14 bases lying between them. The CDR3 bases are TGTGCCAGCAGTCAACGGGTCTCAAATGAAGCTTTCTTT. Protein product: CASSQRVSNEAFF.

The CDR3 reads CSATLQPPAAFF. DNA for the CDR3: TGCAGTGCTACCCTTCAGCCTCCCGCGGCTTTCTTT. This chain connects TRBV20-1 to TRBJ1-1; D call uncertain. The CDR3 has 12 amino acids. Germline lookup yields CDR1 DFQATT and CDR2 SNEGSKA (reference sequence). V was pared by 4 bases and J by 11 bases, with 17 bases between.

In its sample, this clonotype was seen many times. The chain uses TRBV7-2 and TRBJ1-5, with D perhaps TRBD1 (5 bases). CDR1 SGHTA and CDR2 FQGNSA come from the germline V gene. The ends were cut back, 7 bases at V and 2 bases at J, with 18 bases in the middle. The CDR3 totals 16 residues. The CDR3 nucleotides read TGTGCCAGCACCCTCCACCCGGGGCAGGGCAATCAGCCCCAGCATTTT. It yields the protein CASTLHPGQGNQPQHF.

CDR3 DNA: TGCAGTGCTAGAGATAGTGGGTCCCGACGCTCTAGCACAGATACGCAGTATTTT. Protein sequence: CSARDSGSRRSSTDTQYF. This chain links TRBV20-1 with TRBJ2-3; D is unclear. CDR3 size: 18 residues. The germline V and J ends were trimmed by 0 bases and 0 bases, with 19 bases remaining between them. From germline, CDR1 is DFQATT and CDR2 SNEGSKA (reference sequence).

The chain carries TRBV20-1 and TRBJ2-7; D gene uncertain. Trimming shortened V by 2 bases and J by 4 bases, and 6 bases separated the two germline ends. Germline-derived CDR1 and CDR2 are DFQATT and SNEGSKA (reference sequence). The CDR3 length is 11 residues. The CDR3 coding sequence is TGCAGTGCTAGATCTCAATACGAGCAGTACTTC. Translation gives CSARSQYEQYF.

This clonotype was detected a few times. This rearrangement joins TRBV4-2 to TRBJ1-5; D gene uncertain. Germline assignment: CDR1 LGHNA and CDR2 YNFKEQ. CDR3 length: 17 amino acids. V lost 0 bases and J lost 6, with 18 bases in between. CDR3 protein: CASSQENIGSGIQPQHF. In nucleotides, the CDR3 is TGTGCCAGCAGCCAAGAAAATATAGGGAGTGGAATTCAGCCCCAGCATTTT.